This T cell receptor (beta chain) was captured in a study of blood T cell repertoires in COVID-19. In the study overall: Sources were T cells, B-cell-depleted T cells, or PBMCs; the material itself was cDNA or gDNA.

Germline V CDR1 and CDR2: MGHRA, YSYEKL. The V gene end was trimmed by 4 bases and the J gene end by 5 bases; junction bases not matched to a gene: 9. This CDR3 spans 16 amino acids. Produced via immunoSEQ multiplex PCR; TCRdb's table is partial and in-frame only. Among roughly 200,000 clones listed, roughly four fifths were seen once. Sequences were obtained from peripheral blood. The sequence came from a woman aged 40-49 years with COVID-19, enrolled during active disease. The chain has TRBV4-1 and TRBJ2-5; 11 bases line up with TRBD2. The CDR3 bases are TGCGCCAGCAGCCCCCTACTAGCGGGGGCGGGGGAGACCCAGTACTTC. Translating gives CASSPLLAGAGETQYF.